This entry describes one TCR beta chain. Its specificity is unknown. This specimen comes from a study of cytomegalovirus exposure and HLA in healthy donors. Whole-study results and caveats: Researchers catalogued 160 or so TCR beta chains as cytomegalovirus-associated. Highest at DRB1 and lowest at HLA-C, TCR association rates differed among HLA loci in a later analysis. 87-base-pair reads could not separate some V segments, including TRBV6-2 and TRBV6-3.

Looked up from germline, CDR1 is MGHRA and CDR2 is YSYEKL. Trimming removed 1 base at V and 1 base at J, with 11 bases between. This CDR3 spans 16 amino acids. The study sampled nominally healthy donors, though unrecorded immune exposures were likely. 13 Jbeta primers and 60 Vbeta primers were used for the PCR. Only in-frame clones appear in the TCRdb table, and some are missing; sequencing was by immunoSEQ multiplex PCR. This table has about 120,000 clones, more than 65% appearing once. Material: PBMCs. This receptor was obtained from a human donor in good health. This sequence joins TRBV4-1 and TRBJ2-1; D is perhaps TRBD2 (5 bases). The CDR3 here is CASSQASDYSYNEQFF. The CDR3 DNA follows: TGCGCCAGCAGCCAAGCCTCCGACTATTCCTACAATGAGCAGTTCTTC.